This T cell receptor (beta chain) was sequenced during a study of T cell responses to AZD1222 COVID-19 vaccine (dated by TCRdb to 2020 to 2023). The study in broad terms: AZD1222 recipients whose second dose came at about 4 weeks and those whose second dose came at about 12 weeks were combined into one group, since spike-specific TCR depth and breadth did not differ between the two schedules. Trial participants were enrolled by age into subgroups of 18-55, 56-69 and 70-plus years, and around 150, 29 and 61 TCR-sequenced participants, respectively, were included in these subgroups. TCR sequencing covered about 230 trial participants: about 210 given two doses of AZD1222 and 26 given two doses of MenACWY control vaccine. The research as a whole found: Only five to seven AZD1222 recipients were SARS-CoV-2 seropositive at baseline, limiting conclusions about previously exposed vaccinees. The 56-69-year group was small, and its depth increase did not reach significance, likely because of low power. The vaccine-associated CD4 TCRs covered the entire spike protein, and the dominant responses fell in regions 160-218 and 743-854. Because no samples from the day 14 peak response were available, repertoires could be characterized only after the peak T cell response. Spike-specific TCR breadth and depth rose significantly after two AZD1222 doses compared with day 0 and with MenACWY recipients. Most participants were white British and females outnumbered males, and the authors suggested that clonal diversity may have been underestimated. Nearly half of unique spike-specific TCRs reportedly recognized epitopes outside regions mutated in the B.1.351 and B.1.1.7 variants.

The CDR3 covers 11 residues, taking in both the cysteine and the phenylalanine. The DNA shown is the 33-base CDR3, in frame from base 1. The sample's time point label, in plain terms: baseline before first vaccination. Vaccinee samples were obtained from the UK trials COV001 and COV002, which included a single-blind randomized controlled phase 2/3 trial of AZD1222 (ChAdOx1 nCoV-19) in healthy adults. For TCRbeta chain sequencing, PBMC samples from trial participants were taken at day 0 and at day 28 after the second dose. Concerning this clone itself: The specificity of this receptor is unknown. An end of the junction differs from the germline gene, which may be a read error.

The CDR3 regions of human TCRbeta chains were subjected to immunosequencing. The authors' pipeline ran thus. Repertoire TCRs were matched against a reference library of SARS-CoV-2-specific TCRs generated with the MIRA antigen-specificity platform. Breadth was defined as the fraction of unique TCRs that were SARS-CoV-2-associated, and depth was defined as the fraction of total T cells that were SARS-CoV-2-associated. Using the MIRA data, each spike-specific TCR was mapped to the spike region that the TCR reacts to and placed in a CD4 or CD8 class. Log10-transformed breadth and depth values were compared by one-way ANOVA with Sidak's multiple comparisons tests. TCRdb re-hosts the immuneACCESS table, in-frame sequences only. Its copies lack some clones; in the studies checked, an unresolved V gene accounts for under half of them, and the cause for the rest is not known. V, J and clone size were drawn from that table, and D and trimming were deduced from the DNA. The table for this sample lists under 150,000 clones; 85% to 90% of them were counted only once. The ten biggest clones cover less than 4.5% of the sample.

Recombination connected TRBV5-3 to TRBJ2-3, with the D gene call left open. TRBV5-3 is flagged as an ORF with uncertain function. The sample consisted of peripheral blood, taken on day 0 of AZD1222 vaccination. The source of this sequence is an adult in good health. The CDR3 protein is CDSASTDTQYF. Read as DNA, the sequence is TGCGACTCAGCTAGCACAGATACGCAGTATTTT.